The 14 T cell receptor beta chains below were found in one sample sequenced in a study of blood T cell repertoires in COVID-19. The repertoire was sequenced with immunoSEQ multiplex PCR; TCRdb's copy has only in-frame clones and lacks some. This table holds some 330,000 clones, roughly 90% found once. Sequences were obtained from peripheral blood. These receptors were taken from a woman between 45 and 65 years old with active or convalescent COVID-19.

This clone was seen just once. V and J are TRBV11-2 and TRBJ1-1, with D possibly TRBD1 on 5 matching bases. Germline CDR1 is SGHAT and CDR2 is FQNNGV. V lost 7 bases, J lost 4 bases, and 16 bases lay in between. The CDR3 consists of 14 residues. CDR3 protein: CASNKRRGSTEAFF. In nucleotides, the CDR3 is TGTGCCAGCAATAAAAGAAGGGGAAGCACTGAAGCTTTCTTT.

The chain uses TRBV6-5 and TRBJ1-6; D ambiguous. The CDR3 totals 14 residues. V shed 0 bases and J shed 5 bases, with 5 bases lying between them. Germline values: CDR1 MNHEY, CDR2 SVGAGI. In nucleotides, the CDR3 is TGTGCCAGCAGTTACTCGGTAGATAATTCACCCCTCCACTTT. This sequence encodes CASSYSVDNSPLHF.

DNA of the CDR3: TGTGCCTGGAGTCGAGACAGCGGCTACACCTTC. Its protein product is CAWSRDSGYTF. V usage is TRBV30 and J usage is TRBJ1-2; perhaps TRBD1 as D (5 bases). The germline gives CDR1 GTSNPN, CDR2 SVGIG (reference sequence). The CDR3 contains 11 residues. Trimming took 2 bases from V and 8 from J, leaving 9 bases between them.

The J gene is TRBJ1-1, the V gene TRBV19, with D unclear. This CDR3 contains 14 residues. The germline V gene encodes CDR1 LNHDA and CDR2 SQIVND (reference sequence). The germline V and J ends were trimmed by 9 bases and 0 bases, with 14 bases remaining between them. The CDR3 loop is CASSLGSMNTEAFF. CDR3 coding DNA: TGTGCCAGCAGCCTCGGGTCCATGAACACTGAAGCTTTCTTT.

The V gene is TRBV11-3, the J gene TRBJ2-2; D remains unclear. The germline V gene has CDR1 SGHNT and CDR2 YENEEA. The V and J ends lost 5 bases and 4 bases respectively, with 11 bases between them. The CDR3 has 14 residues. The CDR3 bases are TGTGCCAGCAGCCCCAACCCGGGCACCGGGGAGCTGTTTTTT. Translation gives CASSPNPGTGELFF.

For the CDR3, the DNA is TGTGCTAGTGGTTTGGTTGAGGACAGGGGCTACACCTTC. Protein sequence: CASGLVEDRGYTF. This chain joins TRBV12-5 and TRBJ1-2; 7 bases are shared with TRBD1. The V gene end was trimmed by 0 bases and the J gene end by 8 bases; junction bases not matched to a gene: 3. This CDR3 contains 13 residues. Germline V CDR1 and CDR2: LGHNT, FRNRAP.

This chain uses TRBV2 with TRBJ1-1; 7 bases map to TRBD1. Germline assignment: CDR1 SNHLY and CDR2 FYNNEI. The CDR3 is 18 amino acids. The J segment lost 0 bases and the V segment lost 3 bases, leaving 13 bases of the junction unmatched. CDR3 sequence reads: CASSDYRTGLLLNTEAFF. DNA for the CDR3: TGTGCCAGCAGTGATTATAGGACAGGTCTACTGTTGAACACTGAAGCTTTCTTT.

This clone appeared once. This chain joins TRBV6-5 and TRBJ1-2, with D perhaps matching TRBD1 (6 bases). CDR1 and CDR2 from the germline V gene are MNHEY and SVGAGI. The CDR3 is made up of 16 amino acids. Trimming took 1 base from V and 3 from J, leaving 15 bases between them. The CDR3 sequence is CASSYYPMDRYYGYTF. The CDR3 DNA reads as TGTGCCAGCAGTTACTACCCGATGGACAGATACTATGGCTACACCTTC.

This chain joins TRBV4-1 and TRBJ2-7; 7 nucleotides agree with TRBD1. V lost 3 bases and J lost 5; bases outside the gene matches: 4. The CDR3 contains 13 residues. Germline V gives CDR1 MGHRA, CDR2 YSYEKL. The CDR3: CASSQPTGDEQYF. CDR3 nucleotides: TGCGCCAGCAGCCAGCCCACAGGGGACGAGCAGTACTTC.

This clone occurred a few times. J is TRBJ2-3 and V is TRBV20-1, with 7 bases that match TRBD2. Germline V gene lookup returns CDR1 DFQATT and CDR2 SNEGSKA (reference sequence). With 3 bases clipped from V and 1 base from J, the junction kept 13 bases outside the gene matches. The CDR3 covers 17 residues. CDR3 region: CSASSVGERDGTDTQYF. The CDR3 DNA is TGCAGTGCTAGTTCGGTTGGTGAGCGGGATGGCACAGATACGCAGTATTTT.

The rearrangement links TRBV7-8 to TRBJ1-5; D may be TRBD1 (5 bases). The CDR3 contains 15 residues. Trimming removed 1 base at V and 6 bases at J, with 13 bases between. CDR1 SGHVS and CDR2 FQNEAQ come from the germline V gene. CDR3 nucleotides: TGTGCCAGCAGCTTAGGGCAGGGAATAGCTCAGCCCCAGCATTTT. Translation gives CASSLGQGIAQPQHF.

The V and J genes are TRBV5-1 and TRBJ2-5; tentative D call: TRBD1 (5 bases). The germline V gene encodes CDR1 SGHRS and CDR2 YFSETQ. Trimming removed 6 bases from V and 5 bases from J, with 14 bases in between. CDR3 length: 13 amino acids. CDR3 amino acids: CASNLDNIETQYF. CDR3 DNA: TGCGCCAGCAACCTGGACAATATTGAGACCCAGTACTTC.

The V gene is TRBV7-2, the J gene TRBJ2-5; TRBD1 might be the D (6 bases). The CDR3 contains 15 residues. Germline CDR1 and CDR2: SGHTA and FQGNSA. V was cut by 3 bases and J by 4 bases, with 15 bases left in between. The CDR3 bases are TGTGCCAGCAGCTTGGGACAAGCCAAGGGAGAGACCCAGTACTTC. It is translated as CASSLGQAKGETQYF.

The chain uses TRBV7-9 and TRBJ1-2; D perhaps matches TRBD1 (5 bases). In germline, CDR1 is SEHNR, CDR2 FQNEAQ (reference sequence). V dropped 3 bases and J dropped 4 bases, with 9 bases sitting between them. The CDR3 length is 13 residues. Here the CDR3 DNA reads TGTGCCAGCAGCTTGATGGACATCTATGGCTACACCTTC. As protein: CASSLMDIYGYTF.